Shown below are 3 T cell receptor beta chains from a single sample sequenced in a study of blood T cells in healthy people across ages. The second PCR ran about 6 to 12 cycles with a sample-barcoded 5' primer and J-beta primers. TCRdb itself ran the 5' RACE reads through MiXCR, one entry per CDR3 protein. Of approximately 800,000 distinct CDR3 sequences detected, 40% to 65% appear once; the ten largest clones hold about 38%. Sample: blood. The receptors were sampled from an elderly man in good health.

This clonotype was seen once. The rearrangement uses TRBV2 and TRBJ1-2; a possible D gene is TRBD1 (5 bases). This CDR3 region has 17 residues. Germline V CDR1 and CDR2: SNHLY, FYNNEI. V was pared by 0 bases and J by 0 bases, with 14 bases between. The CDR3 here is CASSEAASGRANYGYTF. For the CDR3, the DNA is TGTGCCAGCAGTGAAGCGGCCTCGGGACGGGCTAACTATGGCTACACCTTC. The variable domain in full, completed from reference TRBV2 and TRBJ1-2, reads EPEVTQTPSHQVTQMGQEVILRCVPISNHLYFYWYRQILGQKVEFLVSFYNNEISEKSEIFDDQFSVERPDGSNFTLKIRSTKLEDSAMYFCASSEAASGRANYGYTFGSGTRLTVV.

The chain carries TRBV5-6 and TRBJ1-1, with TRBD1 identical over 7 bases. Germline CDR1 reads SGHDT; CDR2 reads YYEEEE. The V and J ends lost 4 bases and 4 bases, in that order; junction bases with no gene match: 13. The CDR3 is 16 residues long. The CDR3 spells CASSPGRQGWITEAFF. The CDR3 nucleotides read TGTGCCAGCAGCCCCGGAAGACAGGGATGGATCACTGAAGCTTTCTTT.

The chain has TRBV7-2 and TRBJ2-7, with 12 nucleotides matching TRBD2. This CDR3 region has 15 residues. In germline, CDR1 is SGHTA, CDR2 FQGNSA. V was clipped by 6 bases and J by 2 bases; unmatched bases: 5. The CDR3 DNA is TGTGCCAGCAGTCAAACTAGCGGGGGGACCTACGAGCAGTACTTC. Encoded protein: CASSQTSGGTYEQYF.